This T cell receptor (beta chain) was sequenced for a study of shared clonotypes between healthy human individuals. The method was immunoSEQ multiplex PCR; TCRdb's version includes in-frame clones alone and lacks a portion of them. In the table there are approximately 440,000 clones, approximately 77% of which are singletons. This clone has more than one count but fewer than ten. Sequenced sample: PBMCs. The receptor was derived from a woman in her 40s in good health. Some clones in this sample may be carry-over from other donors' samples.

CDR3 residues: CATSRGGVAGYNEQFF. Here the CDR3 DNA reads TGTGCCACCAGCAGAGGGGGCGTCGCGGGGTACAATGAGCAGTTCTTC. The rearrangement links TRBV15 to TRBJ2-1; D perhaps matches TRBD2 (6 bases). The CDR3 spans 16 residues. V lost 1 base to trimming and J lost 4 bases, with 14 bases between them. Germline V gene data show CDR1 as LNHNV and CDR2 as YYDKDF (reference sequence).